The clone carrying this T cell receptor beta chain was seen only a few times. Antigen: not known. The data are from a study of vaccination and CD4 T cells after COVID-19. Turning to the study itself: Post-COVID samples were collected a median approximately 93 days following diagnosis, spanning 35 to 161.

Treatment given: approximately 10-day PBMC culture with coronavirus spike peptide pools or control peptides (ViraFEST assay). ViraFEST used peptide pools to expand antigen-specific T cells before TCR sequencing. Germline lookup yields CDR1 MNHEY and CDR2 SVGEGT. The V and J ends lost 0 bases and 3 bases respectively, with 5 bases between them. CDR3 length equals 14 residues. Whole-study results and caveats: Convalescent patients gained a median approximately 89% of their reactive clones only post-vaccination.

Cultured CD4+ T-cell DNA underwent Oncomine TCR Beta short-read sequencing. Each CDR3 protein is one row after TCRdb ran MiXCR on the PCR reads. The sample holds some 3,100 distinct CDR3 sequences, approximately 80% seen once. What was sequenced was CD4+ T cells from blood, cultured in vitro. The clonotype was recovered from a human donor who had recovered from COVID-19. The chain couples TRBV6-2 or TRBV6-3 to TRBJ2-2; D is unresolved. CDR3 DNA: TGTGCCAGCAGTTACTCGCGACACACCGGGGAGCTGTTTTTT. Translation: CASSYSRHTGELFF.